The sample holds many counts of the clone carrying this T cell receptor (beta chain). What it recognizes is unknown. The data stem from a study of T cells in Graves' hyperthyroidism and ophthalmopathy. Regarding the study as a whole: The model identified upcoming ophthalmopathy a median approximately 6.5 months ahead of onset.

V lost 1 base to trimming and J lost 4 bases, with 13 bases between them. Germline V gene data show CDR1 as SGHTA and CDR2 as FQGNSA. The CDR3 sequence is 15 residues long. TCR beta CDR3 region amplification was performed from RNA transcripts. During a first-round RT-PCR of the TCR CDR3, the HTBI primer set was used. MiXCR, applied by TCRdb to the multiplex PCR reads, yields one record per CDR3 protein. The data contain 300,000 to 450,000 distinct CDR3 sequences, more than 12% of them singletons. The chain uses TRBV7-2 and TRBJ2-5; TRBD2 is a possible D gene (6 bases). This clonotype originated in a woman younger than 45 with Graves' ophthalmopathy. The sample was blood. The CDR3 region has the DNA TGTGCCAGCAGCTTAGTTTTTAGCGGCCCAGAGACCCAGTACTTC. This sequence encodes CASSLVFSGPETQYF.